This T cell receptor gamma chain is from a study of γδ T cells in repeated Plasmodium falciparum infection. Study-level findings and limits: Compared with Australian children, Malian Vdelta2-negative repertoires seemed more clonal, less diverse, less shared.

Germline values: CDR1 EGSTGY, CDR2 YDSYTSSV. CDR3 length: 13 residues. Flow sorting of PBMC yielded separate Vgamma9/Vdelta2+ and Vdelta2-negative gammadelta T cell populations for bulk repertoire analysis. TCRdb reapplied CATT to the multiplex PCR reads. The sample includes 25,000 to 35,000 gamma-chain clones, 1.4% of them seen just once. This clone was observed a handful of times. Its antigen remains unidentified. A junction end diverges from the germline sequence, so it may reflect a read error. This sequence originates from a pool of human donors (malaria-infected and uninfected, not separated). The sample comprised gamma-delta T cells from blood. This rearrangement joins TRGV4 to TRGJ1 or TRGJ2. No J gene was available from TCRdb, and it was assigned here by a germline match of the DNA. This chain's CDR3 is CTTWDGDYYKKLF. Here the CDR3 DNA reads TGTACCACCTGGGATGGTGATTATTATAAGAAACTCTTT.